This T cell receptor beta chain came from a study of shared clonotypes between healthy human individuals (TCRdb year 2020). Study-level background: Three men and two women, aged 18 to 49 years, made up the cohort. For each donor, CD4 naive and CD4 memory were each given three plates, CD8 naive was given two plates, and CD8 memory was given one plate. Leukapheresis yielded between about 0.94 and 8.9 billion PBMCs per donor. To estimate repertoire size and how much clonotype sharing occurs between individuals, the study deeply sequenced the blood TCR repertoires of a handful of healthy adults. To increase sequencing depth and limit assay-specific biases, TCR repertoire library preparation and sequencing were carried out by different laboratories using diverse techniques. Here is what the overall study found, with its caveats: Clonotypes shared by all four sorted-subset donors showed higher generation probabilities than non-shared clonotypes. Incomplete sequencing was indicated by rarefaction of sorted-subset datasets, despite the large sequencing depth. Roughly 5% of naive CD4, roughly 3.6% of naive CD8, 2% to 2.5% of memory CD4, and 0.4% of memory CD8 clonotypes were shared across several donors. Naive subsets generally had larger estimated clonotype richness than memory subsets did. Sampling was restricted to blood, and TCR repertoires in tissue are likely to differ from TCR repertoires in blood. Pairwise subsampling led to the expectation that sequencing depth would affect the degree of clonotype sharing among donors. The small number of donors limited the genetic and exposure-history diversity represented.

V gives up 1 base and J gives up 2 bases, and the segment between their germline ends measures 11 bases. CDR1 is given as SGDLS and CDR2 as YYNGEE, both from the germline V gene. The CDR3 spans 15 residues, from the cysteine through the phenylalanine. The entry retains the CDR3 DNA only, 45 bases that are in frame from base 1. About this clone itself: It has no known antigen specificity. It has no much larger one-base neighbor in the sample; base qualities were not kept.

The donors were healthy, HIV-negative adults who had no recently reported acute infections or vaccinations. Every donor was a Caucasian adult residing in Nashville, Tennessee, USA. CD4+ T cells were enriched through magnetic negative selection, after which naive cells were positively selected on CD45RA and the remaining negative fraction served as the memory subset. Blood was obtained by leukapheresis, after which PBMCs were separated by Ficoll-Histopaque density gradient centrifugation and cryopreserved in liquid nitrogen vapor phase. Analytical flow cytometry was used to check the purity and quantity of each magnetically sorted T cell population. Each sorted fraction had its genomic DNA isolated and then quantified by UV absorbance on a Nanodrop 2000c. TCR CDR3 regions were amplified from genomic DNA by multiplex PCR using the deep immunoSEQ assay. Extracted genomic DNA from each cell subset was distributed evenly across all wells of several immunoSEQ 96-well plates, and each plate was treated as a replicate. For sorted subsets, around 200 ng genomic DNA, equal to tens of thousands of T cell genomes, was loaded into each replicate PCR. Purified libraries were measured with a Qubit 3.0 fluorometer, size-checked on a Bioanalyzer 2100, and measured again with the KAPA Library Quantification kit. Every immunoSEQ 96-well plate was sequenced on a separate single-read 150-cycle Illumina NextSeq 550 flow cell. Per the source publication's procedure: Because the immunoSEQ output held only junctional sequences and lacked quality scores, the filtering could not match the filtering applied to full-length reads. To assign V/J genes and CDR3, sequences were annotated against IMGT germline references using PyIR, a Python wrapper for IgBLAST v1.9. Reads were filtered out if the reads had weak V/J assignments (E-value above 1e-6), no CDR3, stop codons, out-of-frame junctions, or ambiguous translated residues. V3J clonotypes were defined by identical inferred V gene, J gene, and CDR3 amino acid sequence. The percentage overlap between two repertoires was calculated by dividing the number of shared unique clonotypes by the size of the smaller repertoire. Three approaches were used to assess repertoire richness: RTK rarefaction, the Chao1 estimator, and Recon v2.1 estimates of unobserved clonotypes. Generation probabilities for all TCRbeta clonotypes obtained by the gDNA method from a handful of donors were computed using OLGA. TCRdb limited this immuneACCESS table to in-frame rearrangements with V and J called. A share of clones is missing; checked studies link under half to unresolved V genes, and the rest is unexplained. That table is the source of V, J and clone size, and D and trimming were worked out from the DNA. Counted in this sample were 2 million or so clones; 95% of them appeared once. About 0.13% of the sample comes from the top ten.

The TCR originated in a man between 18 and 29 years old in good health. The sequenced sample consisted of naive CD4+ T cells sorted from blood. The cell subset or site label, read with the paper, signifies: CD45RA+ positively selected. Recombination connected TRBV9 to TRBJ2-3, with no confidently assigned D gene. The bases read TGTGCCAGCAGCGTACGTGGGGTTAACACAGATACGCAGTATTTT. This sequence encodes CASSVRGVNTDTQYF. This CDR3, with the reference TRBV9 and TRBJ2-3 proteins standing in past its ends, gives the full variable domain DSGVTQTPKHLITATGQRVTLRCSPRSGDLSVYWYQQSLDQGLQFLIQYYNGEERAKGNILERFSAQQFPDLHSELNLSSLELGDSALYFCASSVRGVNTDTQYFGPGTRLTVL.